The 13 T cell receptor beta chains listed next were all sequenced from one sample in a study of T cell repertoires in aging, cancer and after chemotherapy. Amplification of TCR beta used genomic DNA extracted from peripheral blood. TRB rearrangements spanning V, D and J were amplified using mixed TRB-A/B primers. TCRdb reprocessed the multiplex PCR reads via MiXCR and lists one record per CDR3 protein. The repertoire includes around 2,000 distinct CDR3 sequences, less than 25% of them detected once, and approximately 40% sits in the top ten. Sequencing was performed on blood. These receptor sequences come from a human donor with a solid tumor.

In its sample, this clonotype is medium-sized. For the CDR3, the DNA is TGTGCCATCAGTCGAGGGGCGACAGGATCGGCAGATACGCAGTATTTT. This translates into CAISRGATGSADTQYF. The rearrangement uses TRBV10-3 and TRBJ2-3; a possible D gene is TRBD1 (6 bases). Trimming stripped 5 bases from V and 4 bases from J, with 19 bases between. Germline-derived CDR1 and CDR2 are ENHRY and SYGVKD. The CDR3 sequence is 16 residues long.

This clonotype was counted only a few times. The CDR3 sequence is CASSFGSNQPQHF. In nucleotides, the CDR3 is TGTGCCAGCAGTTTTGGGAGCAATCAGCCCCAGCATTTT. V usage is TRBV12-3 or TRBV12-4 and J usage is TRBJ1-5; D remains unclear. V was clipped by 3 bases and J by 1 base, with 4 bases between them. The CDR3 runs to 13 residues.

This clonotype is deemed large (0.1 to 1%). V gene TRBV7-9 combines with J gene TRBJ1-2; D unclear. V shed 2 bases and J shed 2 bases, with 12 bases lying between them. This CDR3 comprises 15 residues. Germline V lookup: CDR1 SEHNR, CDR2 FQNEAQ (reference sequence). The CDR3, as DNA: TGTGCCAGCAGCTTAAGATCAGGTCCCAACTATGGCTACACCTTC. Protein: CASSLRSGPNYGYTF.

This clonotype is classed as medium-sized. This chain joins TRBV6-2 or TRBV6-3 and TRBJ1-5; 8 nucleotides line up with TRBD1. The germline CDR1 and CDR2 sequences are MNHEY and SVGEGT. The J segment lost 2 bases and the V segment lost 11 bases, leaving 2 bases of the junction unmatched. The length of the CDR3 is 12 residues. Here the CDR3 reads CASGGGNQPQHF. CDR3 bases: TGTGCCTCAGGGGGCGGCAATCAGCCCCAGCATTTT.

CDR3 loop: CASSLGFGEQYF. The CDR3 DNA sequence: TGTGCCAGCAGTCTCGGGTTCGGCGAGCAGTACTTC. The rearrangement uses TRBV6-5 and TRBJ2-7; unclear D gene. Germline CDR1 MNHEY, CDR2 SVGAGI. Trimming took 5 bases from V and 6 from J, leaving 11 bases between them. The CDR3 loop spans 12 amino acids.

This clonotype is large in the sample. The chain combines TRBV15 with TRBJ2-2; no clear D. Germline CDR1 LNHNV, CDR2 YYDKDF (reference sequence). Trimming pared 1 base from V and 6 bases from J, leaving 9 bases between. The CDR3 length is 14 residues. The CDR3 here is CATSRGGISGELFF. The CDR3 nucleotides are TGTGCCACCAGCAGAGGGGGAATATCCGGGGAGCTGTTTTTT.

This clonotype was picked up one time. This could be a read error, since a much larger clone is one nucleotide away. The rearrangement joins TRBV6-6 to TRBJ2-3; D gene ambiguous. Germline lookup yields CDR1 MNHNY and CDR2 SVGAGI (reference sequence). The V end was cut by 6 bases, the J end by 8 bases, with 18 bases between. The CDR3 is 14 residues long. DNA for the CDR3: TGTGCCAGCAGGGCCGGATCCGAGACATCTACGCAGTATTTT. Translation gives CASRAGSETSTQYF.

This clonotype was recorded only once. The V call is TRBV29-1, the J call TRBJ2-1, with D possibly TRBD2 on 6 matching bases. Germline V gives CDR1 SQVTM, CDR2 ANQGSEA. Trimming cost V 4 bases and J 5 bases, with 15 bases left between them. The CDR3 loop spans 14 amino acids. CDR3 region: CSVVRLALDNEQFF. CDR3 nucleotides: TGCAGCGTTGTAAGGCTAGCGCTGGACAATGAGCAGTTCTTC.

By share of the sample, this clonotype is large. This sequence joins TRBV19 and TRBJ2-3; 10 bases are shared with TRBD1. In germline, CDR1 is LNHDA, CDR2 SQIVND (reference sequence). The CDR3 runs 13 residues. V lost 3 bases, J lost 7 bases, and 1 base stayed unmatched. Here the CDR3 DNA reads TGTGCCAGTAGTATGGGACAGGGGAATACGCAGTATTTT. Translated, it gives CASSMGQGNTQYF.

Relative to its sample, this clonotype is medium-sized. The V and J genes are TRBV27 and TRBJ2-7; D unclear. Germline CDR1 and CDR2: MNHEY and SMNVEV (reference sequence). The CDR3 consists of 13 residues. The germline V and J ends were trimmed by 4 bases and 7 bases, with 14 bases remaining between them. The CDR3 nucleotides are TGTGCCAGCAGTTATGGCTTGGGAAAAGAGCAGTACTTC. Protein: CASSYGLGKEQYF.

By sample fraction, this clonotype is medium-sized. This chain connects TRBV6-5 to TRBJ1-5; the D gene is possibly TRBD1 (6 bases). From germline, CDR1 is MNHEY and CDR2 SVGAGI. V was pared by 8 bases and J by 2 bases, with 13 bases between. The CDR3 is made up of 14 amino acids. DNA of the CDR3: TGTGCCAGCTCAAGGGACATGGGCAATCAGCCCCAGCATTTT. It yields the protein CASSRDMGNQPQHF.

CDR3 in amino acids: CASSGAWSGPSTDTQYF. The CDR3, as DNA: TGTGCCAGCAGCGGCGCGTGGAGCGGGCCAAGCACAGATACGCAGTATTTT. The genes are TRBV7-2 and TRBJ2-3; D is possibly TRBD2 (6 bases). V lost 5 bases, J lost 0 bases, and 18 bases lay in between. Germline lookup yields CDR1 SGHTA and CDR2 FQGNSA. This CDR3 contains 17 residues.

This clonotype was counted a single time. CDR3 bases: TGTGCCAGCAGCTTAGGGGGAGTTAAGTACGAGCAGTACTTC. Translation: CASSLGGVKYEQYF. This chain joins TRBV7-2 and TRBJ2-7, with D maybe TRBD2 (5 bases). This CDR3 region has 14 residues. Deletions cut 1 base from V and 4 bases from J, with 11 bases between. Germline V gene data show CDR1 as SGHTA and CDR2 as FQGNSA.